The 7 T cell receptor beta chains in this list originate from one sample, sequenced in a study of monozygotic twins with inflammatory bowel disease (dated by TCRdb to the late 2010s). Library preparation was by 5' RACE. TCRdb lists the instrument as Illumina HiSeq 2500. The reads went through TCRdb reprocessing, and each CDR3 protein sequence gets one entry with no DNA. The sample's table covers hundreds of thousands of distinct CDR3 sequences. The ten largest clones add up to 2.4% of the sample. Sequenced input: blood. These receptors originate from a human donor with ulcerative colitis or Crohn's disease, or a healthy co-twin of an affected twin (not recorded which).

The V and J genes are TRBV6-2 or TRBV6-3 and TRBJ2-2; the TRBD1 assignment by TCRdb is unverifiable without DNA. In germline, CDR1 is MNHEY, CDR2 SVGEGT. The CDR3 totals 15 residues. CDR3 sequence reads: CASSYSGLPSGELFF.

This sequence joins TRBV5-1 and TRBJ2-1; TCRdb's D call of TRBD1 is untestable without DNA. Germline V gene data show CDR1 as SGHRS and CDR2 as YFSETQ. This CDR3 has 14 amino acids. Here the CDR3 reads CASSPGQATDEQFF.

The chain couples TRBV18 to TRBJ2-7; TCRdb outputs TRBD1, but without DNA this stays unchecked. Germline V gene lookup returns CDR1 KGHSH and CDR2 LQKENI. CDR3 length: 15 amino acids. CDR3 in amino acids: CASSPPGQGKYEQYF.

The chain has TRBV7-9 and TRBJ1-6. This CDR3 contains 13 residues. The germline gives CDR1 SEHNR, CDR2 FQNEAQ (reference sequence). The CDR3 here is CASSLRAHSPLHF.

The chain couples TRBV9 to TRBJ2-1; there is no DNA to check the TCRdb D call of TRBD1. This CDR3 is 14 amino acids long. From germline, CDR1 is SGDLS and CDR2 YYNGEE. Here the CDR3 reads CASSVGTLGDEQFF.

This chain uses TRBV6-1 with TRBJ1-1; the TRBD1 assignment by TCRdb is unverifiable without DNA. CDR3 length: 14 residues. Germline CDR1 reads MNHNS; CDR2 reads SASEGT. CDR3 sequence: CASKGTGSNTEAFF.

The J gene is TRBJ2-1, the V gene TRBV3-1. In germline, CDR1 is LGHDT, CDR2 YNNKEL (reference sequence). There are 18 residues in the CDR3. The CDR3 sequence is CASSQDRADWSSYNEQFF.